One TCR beta chain is described in this entry. This entry belongs to a study of blood T cell repertoires in COVID-19. Assignment of participants to cohorts was predicated upon participant-reported clinical history. Sequencing used immunoSEQ multiplex PCR; TCRdb keeps in-frame clones, though not all of them. The sample contains 350,000 to 550,000 clones, approximately 90% of which appear only once. Germline values: CDR1 MDHEN, CDR2 SYDVKM. The CDR3 covers 14 residues. V lost 11 bases, J lost 7 bases, and 23 bases lay in between. Material for sequencing was PBMCs or T cells enriched from blood (not recorded which). This TCR derives from a woman under 30 with acute COVID-19. V usage is TRBV28 and J usage is TRBJ1-2, with unresolved D. CDR3 DNA: TGTGCCCACCGAGGTGGCCCAGACTTAGGTGGCTACACCTTC. Its protein is CAHRGGPDLGGYTF.